This T cell receptor (beta chain) was identified during a study of T cell responses to AZD1222 COVID-19 vaccine. The V end lost 4 bases, the J end lost 2 bases, and 10 bases lay between the germline ends. This CDR3 contains 14 residues. CDR1 SNHLY and CDR2 FYNNEI come from the germline V gene. Measured with immunoSEQ multiplex PCR; TCRdb has only the in-frame clones, and not every one. The sample lists 70,000 or so clones; roughly 80% were seen once. Sequences were derived from peripheral blood, sampled 28 days after the second AZD1222 dose. The J gene is TRBJ2-3, the V gene TRBV2; possibly TRBD2 for D (5 bases). The source of this sequence is an adult who received the AZD1222 COVID-19 vaccine. The CDR3, as DNA: TGTGCCAGCAGTGGCCGCGGGCCCACAGATACGCAGTATTTT. Its protein product is CASSGRGPTDTQYF.